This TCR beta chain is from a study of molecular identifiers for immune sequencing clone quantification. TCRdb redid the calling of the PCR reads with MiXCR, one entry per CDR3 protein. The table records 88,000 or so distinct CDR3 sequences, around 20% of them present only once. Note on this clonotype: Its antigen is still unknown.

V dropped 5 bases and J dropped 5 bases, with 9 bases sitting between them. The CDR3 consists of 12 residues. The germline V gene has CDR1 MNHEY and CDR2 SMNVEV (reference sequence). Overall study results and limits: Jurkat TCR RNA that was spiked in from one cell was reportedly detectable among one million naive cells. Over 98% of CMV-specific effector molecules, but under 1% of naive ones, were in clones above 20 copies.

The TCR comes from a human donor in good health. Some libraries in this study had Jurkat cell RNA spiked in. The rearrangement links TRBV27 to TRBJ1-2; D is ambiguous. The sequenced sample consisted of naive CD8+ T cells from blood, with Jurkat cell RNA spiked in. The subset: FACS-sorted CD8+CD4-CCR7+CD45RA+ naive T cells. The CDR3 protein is CASSRDLYGYTF. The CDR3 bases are TGTGCCAGCAGTCGAGACTTGTATGGCTACACCTTC.